A selection of T cell receptor beta chains follows, all from one sample in a study of cytomegalovirus exposure and HLA in healthy donors. TCRdb's table, derived via immunoSEQ multiplex PCR, lists solely in-frame clones and lacks some. The data show more than 250,000 clones, about nine tenths seen once. The sample comprised PBMCs. These receptors came from a woman in her thirties in good health and CMV-seronegative. The CDR3 runs from the conserved cysteine through the conserved F or W. A D gene is named only where the DNA matches it firmly. Clone size is given for some rows only: seen once, a few or many times, or a class if the clone is expanded.

CASSPTPGTASYNEQFF TGTGCCAGCAGCCCCACTCCCGGGACTGCATCCTACAATGAGCAGTTCTTC - TRBJ2-1 - TRBV9
CSVVGGRKGNEQFF TGCAGCGTTGTAGGCGGGAGAAAGGGCAATGAGCAGTTCTTC TRBD2 TRBJ2-1 - TRBV29-1
CASSLSGGFSDTGELFF TGTGCCAGCAGTTTATCGGGGGGGTTTAGTGACACCGGGGAGCTGTTTTTT TRBD2 TRBJ2-2 - TRBV27
CASDTGVGEQYF TGTGCCAGCGACACGGGAGTGGGCGAGCAGTACTTC - TRBJ2-7 - TRBV2
CASSERGAYNEQFF TGTGCCAGCAGTGAACGGGGAGCTTACAATGAGCAGTTCTTC - TRBJ2-1 - TRBV2
CACSIEAYEQYF TGTGCCTGCTCGATCGAGGCCTACGAGCAGTACTTC - TRBJ2-7 - TRBV6-1
CSASKTSLQTQYF TGCAGCGCATCAAAGACATCGTTACAGACCCAGTACTTC - TRBJ2-5 few TRBV29-1
CASSPNTGDYEQYF TGTGCCAGCTCACCCAATACAGGGGATTACGAGCAGTACTTC TRBD1 TRBJ2-7 - TRBV18
CASRPSGTSHYEQYF TGCGCCAGCAGACCATCTGGGACATCCCACTACGAGCAGTACTTC - TRBJ2-7 - TRBV5-1
CASSPTGRTDTQYF TGTGCCAGTAGTCCGACAGGGCGCACAGATACGCAGTATTTT TRBD1 TRBJ2-3 - TRBV19
CASTSTGPSYEQYF TGTGCCAGTACCTCGACAGGTCCGTCCTACGAGCAGTACTTC - TRBJ2-7 - TRBV19
CASSLTSGIGDTQYF TGCGCCAGCAGTCTAACTAGCGGGATTGGAGATACGCAGTATTTT TRBD2 TRBJ2-3 - TRBV5-1
CASSYRTGVEPQHF TGTGCCAGCAGTTACAGGACAGGCGTGGAGCCCCAGCATTTT TRBD1 TRBJ1-5 - TRBV6-5
CASRPGDRQEGQETQYF TGTGCCAGCAGGCCCGGGGATAGACAAGAGGGGCAAGAGACCCAGTACTTC - TRBJ2-5 - TRBV7-6
CASSWDRVYEQYF TGTGCCAGCAGTTGGGACAGGGTCTACGAGCAGTACTTC TRBD1 TRBJ2-7 - TRBV28
CASSRDGWNTEAFF TGTGCCAGCAGTCGGGACGGATGGAACACTGAAGCTTTCTTT - TRBJ1-1 - TRBV7-6
CASSRLSWNTEAFF TGCGCCAGCAGCAGATTAAGTTGGAACACTGAAGCTTTCTTT - TRBJ1-1 - TRBV4-1
CASSLGGDYEQFF TGTGCCAGCAGCTTGGGGGGGGACTATGAGCAGTTCTTC - TRBJ2-1 - TRBV5-4
CASSLAGTSGTREQYF TGCGCCAGCAGCTTGGCAGGGACTAGCGGGACGAGGGAGCAGTACTTC TRBD2 TRBJ2-7 once TRBV5-1
CASSYSTGGLYEQYF TGTGCCAGCAGTTACTCCACAGGGGGTCTCTACGAGCAGTACTTC TRBD1 TRBJ2-7 - TRBV6-6
CAISVGNEQYF TGTGCCATCAGTGTCGGTAACGAGCAGTACTTC - TRBJ2-7 - TRBV10-3
CASSQDGAIGQTHAGELFF TGCGCCAGCAGCCAAGACGGGGCCATTGGACAAACTCACGCCGGGGAGCTGTTTTTT - TRBJ2-2 - TRBV4-3
CASSVERGSLENEQFF TGTGCCAGCAGCGTAGAGCGCGGGAGTCTCGAGAATGAGCAGTTCTTC TRBD2 TRBJ2-1 - TRBV9
CASSLWDRENQPQHF TGTGCCAGCAGCTTGTGGGACAGGGAAAATCAGCCCCAGCATTTT TRBD1 TRBJ1-5 - TRBV5-6
CASRPGSLSTGELFF TGTGCCAGCAGACCCGGGAGCTTGAGCACCGGGGAGCTGTTTTTT - TRBJ2-2 - TRBV2
CASSGPPGQPYGYTF TGTGCCAGCAGTGGACCCCCCGGACAGCCCTATGGCTACACCTTC - TRBJ1-2 - TRBV25-1
CASSLAGSRQPEGYGYTF TGTGCCAGCAGCTTAGCTGGTTCTAGACAGCCTGAGGGGTATGGCTACACCTTC - TRBJ1-2 - TRBV11-2
CASSSGQLPRLF TGTGCCAGCAGTTCGGGACAGCTACCTAGGTTGTTC TRBD1 TRBJ2-7 - TRBV28
CASSLRVSYEQYF TGTGCCAGCAGCTTAAGGGTGTCCTACGAGCAGTACTTC - TRBJ2-7 - TRBV11-2
CASSWDEDTGELFF TGTGCCAGCAGTTGGGACGAAGACACCGGGGAGCTGTTTTTT - TRBJ2-2 - TRBV6-5
CASSQERQGPYEQYF TGCGCCAGCAGCCAGGAAAGACAGGGCCCCTACGAGCAGTACTTC TRBD1 TRBJ2-7 - TRBV4-3
CASSPMGDYTDTQYF TGTGCCAGCAGCCCTATGGGGGATTACACAGATACGCAGTATTTT - TRBJ2-3 - TRBV27
CASSLVGAGELFF TGTGCCAGCAGCTTAGTCGGGGCCGGGGAGCTGTTTTTT - TRBJ2-2 once TRBV11-2
CASSLVQGRREQYF TGTGCCAGCAGTTTAGTCCAGGGGAGGAGGGAGCAGTACTTC - TRBJ2-7 - TRBV28
CASRRAANTGELFF TGTGCCAGCAGGAGGGCAGCTAACACCGGGGAGCTGTTTTTT - TRBJ2-2 - TRBV7-3
CAIPIGTVPRLAKNIQYF TGTGCCATTCCCATCGGGACAGTCCCTAGACTAGCCAAAAACATTCAGTACTTC TRBD1 TRBJ2-4 - TRBV27
CSVEFRRGTEAFF TGCAGCGTTGAATTTCGACGGGGCACTGAAGCTTTCTTT - TRBJ1-1 - TRBV29-1
CASSFSYEQYF TGTGCCAGCAGTTTCAGCTACGAGCAGTACTTC - TRBJ2-7 - TRBV28
CASSEPGSQETQYF TGTGCCAGCAGTGAACCGGGGAGTCAAGAGACCCAGTACTTC - TRBJ2-5 - TRBV25-1
CASSWAGTSGAYEQYF TGTGCCAGCAGCTGGGCCGGGACTAGCGGTGCCTACGAGCAGTACTTC TRBD2 TRBJ2-7 - TRBV13
CASQHRDYGDTQYF TGTGCCAGCCAGCACCGGGACTACGGGGATACGCAGTATTTT TRBD2 TRBJ2-3 - TRBV28
CASSPGQGAYNEQFF TGTGCCAGCTCACCTGGGCAGGGGGCTTACAATGAGCAGTTCTTC TRBD1 TRBJ2-1 - TRBV18
CASRGTGGRAFF TGTGCCAGCAGAGGAACAGGGGGAAGAGCTTTCTTT TRBD1 TRBJ1-1 - TRBV6-5
CASNPSLDSYEQYF TGTGCCAGCAATCCTAGCCTTGACTCCTACGAGCAGTACTTC - TRBJ2-7 - TRBV28
CASSHPGTSTEAFF TGTGCCAGCAGCCACCCGGGAACCAGCACTGAAGCTTTCTTT - TRBJ1-1 - TRBV4-2
CASSRTGTYYGYTF TGTGCCAGCAGTAGAACCGGGACCTACTATGGCTACACCTTC - TRBJ1-2 - TRBV6-1
CSAQGTGGLTDTQYF TGCAGCGCCCAGGGGACAGGGGGCCTCACAGATACGCAGTATTTT TRBD1 TRBJ2-3 - TRBV29-1
CASGHASTNTGELFF TGTGCTAGTGGTCACGCTAGCACGAACACCGGGGAGCTGTTTTTT - TRBJ2-2 - TRBV12-5
CASSLSFGGYEQYF TGTGCCAGCAGCTTATCTTTTGGGGGCTACGAGCAGTACTTC - TRBJ2-7 - TRBV7-2
CASSAGARNTGELFF TGCGCCAGCAGCGCCGGGGCGAGGAACACCGGGGAGCTGTTTTTT - TRBJ2-2 - TRBV5-1